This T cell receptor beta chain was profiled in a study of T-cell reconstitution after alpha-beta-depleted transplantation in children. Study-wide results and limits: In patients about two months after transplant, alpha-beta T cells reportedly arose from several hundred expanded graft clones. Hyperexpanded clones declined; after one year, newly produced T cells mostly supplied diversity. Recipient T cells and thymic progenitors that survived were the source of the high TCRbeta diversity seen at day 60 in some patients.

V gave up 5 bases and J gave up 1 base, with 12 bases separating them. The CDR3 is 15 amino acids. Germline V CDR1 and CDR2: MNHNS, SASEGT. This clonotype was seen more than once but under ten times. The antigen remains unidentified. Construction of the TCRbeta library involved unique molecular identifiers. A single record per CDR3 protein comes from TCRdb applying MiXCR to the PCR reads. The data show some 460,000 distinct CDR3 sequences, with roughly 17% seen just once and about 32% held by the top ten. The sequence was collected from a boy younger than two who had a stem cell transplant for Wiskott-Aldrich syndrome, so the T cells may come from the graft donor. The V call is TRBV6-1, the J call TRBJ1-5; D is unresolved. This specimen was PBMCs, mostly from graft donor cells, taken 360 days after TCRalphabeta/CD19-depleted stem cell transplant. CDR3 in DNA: TGTGCCAGCAGTATTTCCAAACTCAGCAATCAGCCCCAGCATTTT. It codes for CASSISKLSNQPQHF.